This T cell receptor (beta chain) was observed in a study of blood T cell repertoires in COVID-19. On the study more broadly: Samples of COVID-19 (acute and convalescent) were obtained from the United States, Italy and Spain. The analysed material was cDNA or gDNA that came from T cells, B-cell-depleted T cells, or PBMCs.

Methods used by the authors: The assay estimated nucleated cells by amplifying reference gene primers. Generated by immunoSEQ multiplex PCR, the TCRdb table keeps only in-frame clones and is missing some. That table gives V, J and clone size, and the DNA gave D and trimming. Among about 110,000 clones listed, around 80% were seen once. The germline V gene has CDR1 MGHRA and CDR2 YSYEKL. The CDR3 has 16 residues. V was cut by 2 bases and J by 8 bases, with 19 bases left in between. Sample: peripheral blood. The gene calls are TRBV4-1 and TRBJ2-1, with D uncertain. The clonotype comes from a human donor in a cohort sampled during active or convalescent COVID-19. CDR3 nucleotide sequence: TGCGCCAGCAGCCAACCCGTGACACCCGACCTCCATGAGCAGTTCTTC. This translates into CASSQPVTPDLHEQFF.